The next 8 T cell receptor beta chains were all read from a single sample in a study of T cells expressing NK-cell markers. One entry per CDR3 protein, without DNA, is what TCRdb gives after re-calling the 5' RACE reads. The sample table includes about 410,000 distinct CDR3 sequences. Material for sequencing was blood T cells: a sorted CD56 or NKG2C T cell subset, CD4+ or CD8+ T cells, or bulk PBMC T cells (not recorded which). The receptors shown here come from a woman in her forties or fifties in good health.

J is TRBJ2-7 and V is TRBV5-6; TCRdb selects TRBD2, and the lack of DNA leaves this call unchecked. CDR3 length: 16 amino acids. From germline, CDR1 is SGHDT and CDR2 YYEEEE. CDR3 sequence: CASSLPFSGKGYEQYF.

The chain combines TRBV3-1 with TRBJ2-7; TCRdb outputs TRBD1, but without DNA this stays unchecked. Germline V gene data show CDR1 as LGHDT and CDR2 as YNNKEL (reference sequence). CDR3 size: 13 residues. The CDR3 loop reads CASSPDRVREQYF.

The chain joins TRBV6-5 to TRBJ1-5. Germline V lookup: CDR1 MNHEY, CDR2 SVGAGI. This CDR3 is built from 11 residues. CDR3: CASTTNQPQHF.

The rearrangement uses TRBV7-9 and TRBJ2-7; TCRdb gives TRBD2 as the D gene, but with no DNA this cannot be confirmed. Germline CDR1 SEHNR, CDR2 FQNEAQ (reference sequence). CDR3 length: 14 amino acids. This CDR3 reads CASSPTSGTYEQYF.

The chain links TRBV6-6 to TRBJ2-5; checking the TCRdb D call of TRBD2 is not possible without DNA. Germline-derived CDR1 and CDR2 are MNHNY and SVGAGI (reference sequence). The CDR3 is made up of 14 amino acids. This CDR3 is CASSSYRDSKGQYF.

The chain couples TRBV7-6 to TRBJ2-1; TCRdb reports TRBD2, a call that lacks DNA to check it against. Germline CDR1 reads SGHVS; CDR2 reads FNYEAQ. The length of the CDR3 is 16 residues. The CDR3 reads CASSSSGRPKYNEQFF.

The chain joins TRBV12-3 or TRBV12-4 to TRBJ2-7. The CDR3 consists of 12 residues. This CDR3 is CASSFHLTEQYF.

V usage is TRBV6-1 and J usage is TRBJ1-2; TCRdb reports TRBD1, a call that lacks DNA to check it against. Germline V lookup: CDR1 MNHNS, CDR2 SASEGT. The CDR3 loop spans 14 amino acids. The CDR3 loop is CASSSGTGNYGYTF.